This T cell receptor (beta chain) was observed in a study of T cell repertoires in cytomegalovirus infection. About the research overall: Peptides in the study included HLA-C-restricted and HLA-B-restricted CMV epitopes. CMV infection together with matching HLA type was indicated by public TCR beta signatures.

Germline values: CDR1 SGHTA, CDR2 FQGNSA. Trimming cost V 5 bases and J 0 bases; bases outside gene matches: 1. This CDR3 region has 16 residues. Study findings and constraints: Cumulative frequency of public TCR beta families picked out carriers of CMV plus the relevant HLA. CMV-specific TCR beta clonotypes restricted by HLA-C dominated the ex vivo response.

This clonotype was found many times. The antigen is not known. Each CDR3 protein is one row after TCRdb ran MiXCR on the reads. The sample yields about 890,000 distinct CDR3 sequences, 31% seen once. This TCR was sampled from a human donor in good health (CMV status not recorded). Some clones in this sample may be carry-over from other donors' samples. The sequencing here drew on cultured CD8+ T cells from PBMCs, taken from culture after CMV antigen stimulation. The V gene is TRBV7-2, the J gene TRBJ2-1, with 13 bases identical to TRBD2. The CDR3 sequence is CASSGTSGASYNEQFF. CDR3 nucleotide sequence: TGTGCCAGCAGCGGGACTAGCGGGGCCTCCTACAATGAGCAGTTCTTC.